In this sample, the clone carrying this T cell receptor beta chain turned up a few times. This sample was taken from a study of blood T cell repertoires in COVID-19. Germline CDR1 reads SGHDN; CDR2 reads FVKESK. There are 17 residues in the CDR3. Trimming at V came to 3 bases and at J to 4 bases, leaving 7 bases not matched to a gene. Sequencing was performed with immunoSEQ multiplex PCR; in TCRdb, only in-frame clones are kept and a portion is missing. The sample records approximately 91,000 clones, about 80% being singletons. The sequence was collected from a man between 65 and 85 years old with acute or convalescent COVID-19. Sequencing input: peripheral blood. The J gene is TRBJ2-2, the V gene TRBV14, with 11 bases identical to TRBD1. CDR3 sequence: CASSHLAGTGGTGELFF. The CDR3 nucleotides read TGTGCCAGCAGCCACCTCGCTGGGACAGGGGGCACCGGGGAGCTGTTTTTT.